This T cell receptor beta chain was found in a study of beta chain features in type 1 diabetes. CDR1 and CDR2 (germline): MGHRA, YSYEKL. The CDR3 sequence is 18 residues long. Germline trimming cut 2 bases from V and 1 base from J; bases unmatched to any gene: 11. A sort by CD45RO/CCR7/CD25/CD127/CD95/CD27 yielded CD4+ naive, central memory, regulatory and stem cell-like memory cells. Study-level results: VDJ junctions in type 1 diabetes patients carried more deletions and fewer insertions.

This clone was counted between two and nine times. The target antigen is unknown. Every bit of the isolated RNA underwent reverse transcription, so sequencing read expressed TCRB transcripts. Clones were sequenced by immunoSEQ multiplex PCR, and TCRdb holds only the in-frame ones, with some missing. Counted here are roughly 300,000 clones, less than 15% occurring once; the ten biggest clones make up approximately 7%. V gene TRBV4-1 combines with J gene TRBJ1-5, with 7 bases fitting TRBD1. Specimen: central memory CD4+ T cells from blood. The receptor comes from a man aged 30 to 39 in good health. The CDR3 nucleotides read TGCGCCAGCAGCCAAAGACCGACAGGGAGGGGCAGCAATCAGCCCCAGCATTTT. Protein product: CASSQRPTGRGSNQPQHF.